Below are 14 T cell receptor beta chains sequenced from a single sample in a study of T cell clusters in autoimmune cytopenias. TRB rearrangements were amplified by touch-down multiplex PCR with mixed TRB-A/B primers. TCRdb re-called the multiplex PCR reads; every CDR3 protein appears as one record, without DNA. The table gives 7,000 or so distinct CDR3 sequences; the top ten clones make up 15% to 20% of it. TRB amplification used roughly 250 ng of peripheral blood genomic DNA. These same records also appear under a second study, on T cell repertoires in aging, cancer and after chemotherapy.

Sequencing used peripheral blood. The receptors derive from a human donor in good health.

J is TRBJ1-1 and V is TRBV6-1. Looked up from germline, CDR1 is MNHNS and CDR2 is SASEGT. The CDR3 consists of 13 residues. The CDR3 protein is CASSESETRGAFF.

V is TRBV13 and J is TRBJ1-1; TCRdb designates TRBD1, a call that cannot be tested without DNA. Germline CDR1 reads PRHDT; CDR2 reads FYEKMQ (reference sequence). The CDR3 is made up of 14 amino acids. CDR3 protein: CASSPDRAVNEAFF.

This chain connects TRBV4-3 to TRBJ2-2; TCRdb's D call of TRBD2 is untestable without DNA. The CDR3 sequence is 15 residues long. Per germline, CDR1 LGHNA and CDR2 YSLEER. This chain's CDR3 is CASSQDAGRFGELFF.

This clonotype is identified as medium-sized (0.01 to 0.1%) from frequency. The chain recombines TRBV15 with TRBJ1-5. Germline CDR1 LNHNV, CDR2 YYDKDF (reference sequence). The CDR3 totals 15 residues. This CDR3 is CATSREQISNQPQHF.

The chain uses TRBV6-5 and TRBJ1-2; TCRdb's assignment of TRBD1 cannot be checked, as there is no DNA. The CDR3 length is 14 residues. Germline V lookup: CDR1 MNHEY, CDR2 SVGAGI. This chain's CDR3 is CASSEGGTVYGYTF.

The chain has TRBV6-2 or TRBV6-3 and TRBJ2-1. CDR1 is MNHEY and CDR2 is SVGEGT in the germline V gene. CDR3 length: 12 residues. CDR3 region: CASSYPVNEQFF.

This chain joins TRBV10-3 and TRBJ1-2; TCRdb's D gene call, TRBD1, goes unchecked for lack of DNA. The CDR3 is made up of 14 amino acids. Germline CDR1 and CDR2: ENHRY and SYGVKD. CDR3 sequence reads: CAISSLDSDIGYTF.

This chain links TRBV4-3 with TRBJ2-5; TCRdb lists TRBD1, though no DNA is available to test this call. The germline V gene encodes CDR1 LGHNA and CDR2 YSLEER. The CDR3 runs to 13 residues. The CDR3: CASSRGQGETQYF.

V usage is TRBV5-6 and J usage is TRBJ2-7. This CDR3 spans 16 amino acids. CDR1 SGHDT and CDR2 YYEEEE come from the germline V gene. CDR3: CASSLELRTATYEQYF.

V usage is TRBV5-6 and J usage is TRBJ1-5. The CDR3 extends over 16 amino acids. Germline V gene sequence: CDR1 SGHDT, CDR2 YYEEEE. The CDR3 here is CASSLVAGPSNQPQHF.

The chain combines TRBV5-5 with TRBJ2-2; TCRdb's D call, TRBD1, is unchecked because there is no DNA. The CDR3 contains 15 residues. Germline V gives CDR1 SGHKS, CDR2 YYEKEE (reference sequence). The CDR3 here is CASSRDRTHTGELFF.

This chain links TRBV18 with TRBJ1-1. CDR3 length: 13 residues. Germline CDR1 KGHSH, CDR2 LQKENI. CDR3 region: CASSPNMNTEAFF.

This clonotype is classed as medium-sized (0.01 to 0.1%) by frequency. J is TRBJ2-5 and V is TRBV15; TCRdb names TRBD2, which stays unverified in the absence of DNA. Germline V lookup: CDR1 LNHNV, CDR2 YYDKDF (reference sequence). The CDR3 covers 18 residues. The CDR3 loop reads CATSAGTSGGNWGETQYF.

Its frequency marks this clonotype as medium-sized. The chain joins TRBV12-3 or TRBV12-4 to TRBJ2-7; checking the TCRdb D call of TRBD1 is not possible without DNA. The CDR3 extends over 14 amino acids. CDR3 loop: CARRSGTGSHEQYF.